This TCR beta chain was captured in a study of T cell responses to AZD1222 COVID-19 vaccine. Study context: Second-dose recipients at about 4 or about 12 weeks were treated as one pooled group.

A remark on this clone: Its antigen is as yet unknown.

The CDR3 has 14 amino acids. The germline V and J ends were trimmed by 0 bases and 3 bases, with 9 bases remaining between them. Germline values: CDR1 SGDLS, CDR2 YYNGEE. The protocol was immunoSEQ multiplex PCR, while the TCRdb copy is restricted to in-frame clones and leaves out a portion. This sample has about 84,000 clones; roughly 87% occur once, and the top ten carry approximately 1.5%. Study observations and caveats: Of spike-specific TCRs, nearly half reportedly target regions left unmutated in variants. At study baseline, merely more than 5 AZD1222 recipients were seropositive. Donor demographics were predominantly white British with a female majority; clonal diversity may be underestimated.

The material was peripheral blood, obtained on day 0 of AZD1222 vaccination. This clonotype was obtained from an adult in good health. This sequence joins TRBV9 and TRBJ1-1; no clear D gene. CDR3 DNA sequence: TGTGCCAGCAGCGTAGTATCCGTGGACACTGAAGCTTTCTTT. It yields the protein CASSVVSVDTEAFF.